This is a list of T cell receptor beta chains from one sample in a study of cytomegalovirus exposure and HLA in healthy donors. Only in-frame clones appear in the TCRdb table, and some are missing; sequencing was by immunoSEQ multiplex PCR. The table includes tens of thousands of clones, approximately 86% detected once. The specimen sequenced was PBMCs. These receptors came from a man in his thirties or forties in good health and CMV-seropositive. The CDR3 runs from the conserved cysteine through the conserved F or W. The D gene is left open where the match is weak. For some rows the clone size is stated as once, few or many, or as a class when expanded; others skip it.

-	TRBV19	-	TRBJ1-2	TGTGCCAGTACCCGGGATTTCTATGGCTACACCTTC	CASTRDFYGYTF
-	TRBV7-9	-	TRBJ2-7	TGTTCCAGCGGCACAGTCTCCTACGAGCAGTACTTC	CSSGTVSYEQYF
-	TRBV10-3	-	TRBJ1-1	TGTGCCATCAGTGGGGCTATGGACACTGAAGCTTTCTTT	CAISGAMDTEAFF
-	TRBV10-3	TRBD2	TRBJ2-5	TGTGCCATCAGTGAGTCGACTAGCGGGAGGGTGACCCAGTACTTC	CAISESTSGRVTQYF
-	TRBV27	-	TRBJ2-1	TGTGCCAGCAGTCGTAACTACAATGAGCAGTTCTTC	CASSRNYNEQFF
-	TRBV28	-	TRBJ1-2	TGTGCCAGCAGCACCTCGACAGCTTATGGCTACACCTTC	CASSTSTAYGYTF
-	TRBV28	TRBD1	TRBJ1-5	TGTGCCAGCAGGAGACAGGGCCAAGGCAATCAGCCCCAGCATTTT	CASRRQGQGNQPQHF
few	TRBV30	TRBD1	TRBJ1-2	TGTGCCTGGAGTGGACTTACAGGGGCCTATGGCTACACCTTC	CAWSGLTGAYGYTF
-	TRBV28	-	TRBJ1-1	TGTGCCAGCAGAACCGGACAAGTGAACACTGAAGCTTTCTTT	CASRTGQVNTEAFF
-	TRBV29-1	-	TRBJ2-5	TGCAGCGTTGAACCCGACTATAAACTTCAAGAGACCCAGTACTTC	CSVEPDYKLQETQYF
few	TRBV5-8	-	TRBJ2-5	TGTGCCAGCAGCTTGGCACAAAATCAAGAGACCCAGTACTTC	CASSLAQNQETQYF
-	TRBV28	-	TRBJ1-3	TGTGCCAGCAGTTGGACAGTGGGAAACACCATATATTTT	CASSWTVGNTIYF
-	TRBV28	TRBD2	TRBJ2-1	TGTGCCAGCAGTTATCCACCCTGGCCCACGGGACTAGCCCACACTCAGAGCTCCTACAATGAGCAGTTCTTC	CASSYPPWPTGLAHTQSSYNEQFF
-	TRBV30	TRBD1	TRBJ2-7	TGTGCCTGGTACCGGGACAGACAGCAGTACTTC	CAWYRDRQQYF
-	TRBV5-4	TRBD1	TRBJ1-2	TGTGCCAGCAGCTTGAAAAGGACAGGGGTATGGAACTATGGCTACACCTTC	CASSLKRTGVWNYGYTF
-	TRBV30	TRBD1	TRBJ1-5	TGTGCCTGGAGTGTAGGACAGGGATATAATCAGCCCCAGCATTTT	CAWSVGQGYNQPQHF
-	TRBV10-3	TRBD1	TRBJ2-7	TGTGCCATCAGTGATTTGGCAGGGGGCCGCTACGAGCAGTACTTC	CAISDLAGGRYEQYF
-	TRBV6-6	-	TRBJ2-2	TGTGCCAGCAGTTACGAGCCCCGGGACACCGGGGAGCTGTTTTTT	CASSYEPRDTGELFF
-	TRBV5-4	-	TRBJ1-2	TGTGCCAGCAGCTTGGCGGCAGGCCTACAGGGCTACACCTTC	CASSLAAGLQGYTF
few	TRBV11-2	-	TRBJ1-2	TGTGCCAGCAGCCATAGACAGGAACGCTATGGCTACACCTTC	CASSHRQERYGYTF
-	TRBV27	-	TRBJ2-2	TGTGCCAGCAGTTTATCTCTGGGTGGAGGGGACACCGGGGAGCTGTTTTTT	CASSLSLGGGDTGELFF
-	TRBV4-2	TRBD2	TRBJ2-1	TGTGCCAGCAGCCAAGTGGGGCCCCCCCCACTAGCGGGAGTTCGGAATGAGCAGTTCTTC	CASSQVGPPPLAGVRNEQFF
few	TRBV5-1	TRBD1	TRBJ2-2	TGCGCCAGCAGCTTGGTACAGGGGGTCGGCGGGGAGCTGTTTTTT	CASSLVQGVGGELFF
once	TRBV10-3	TRBD1	TRBJ2-7	TGTGCCATCAGTGGCCCGCCGGGACAGGGGCCCGAGCAGTACTTC	CAISGPPGQGPEQYF
-	TRBV28	-	TRBJ1-5	TGTGCCAGCAGTTGGGGGGCGGGGGGTTATAGCAATCAGCCCCAGCATTTT	CASSWGAGGYSNQPQHF
-	TRBV6-5	TRBD1	TRBJ2-1	TGTGCCAGCAGGGACGGACAGGGCCATGAGCAGTTCTTC	CASRDGQGHEQFF
-	TRBV18	-	TRBJ1-4	TGTGCCAGCTCACCACGGAGGACTAATGAAAAACTGTTTTTT	CASSPRRTNEKLFF
-	TRBV27	TRBD1	TRBJ1-1	TGTGCCAGCAGTGCCCTGACAGGGTTGAACACTGAAGCTTTCTTT	CASSALTGLNTEAFF
-	TRBV7-9	TRBD1	TRBJ1-1	TGTGCCAGCACCTTACAGGGGGGGAACACTGAAGCTTTCTTT	CASTLQGGNTEAFF
-	TRBV18	TRBD1	TRBJ1-2	TGTGCCAGCTCGCCAGGGGGCGCGGATAGTGGCTACACCTTC	CASSPGGADSGYTF
-	TRBV5-1	TRBD1	TRBJ2-7	TGCGCCAGCAGCTCGGGACAGAGTTACGAGCAGTACTTC	CASSSGQSYEQYF
-	TRBV30	-	TRBJ2-1	TGTGCCTGGACCCCCGGCTGGACTGGCGGGGTGCCCTCCTACAATGAGCAGTTCTTC	CAWTPGWTGGVPSYNEQFF
few	TRBV7-5	-	TRBJ2-7	TGTGCCAGAAGCCAAGGGTTGGGCATACAGGGACTAGCGGGAGTTCTATGCTACGAGCAGTACTTC	CARSQGLGIQGLAGVLCYEQYF
-	TRBV5-1	-	TRBJ2-5	TGCGCCAGCAGCTTGGATCCTACTACATCAGAGACCCAGTACTTC	CASSLDPTTSETQYF
-	TRBV29-1	TRBD1	TRBJ2-7	TGCAGCGGACAGGGGGTTTACGAGCAGTACTTC	CSGQGVYEQYF
-	TRBV10-3	TRBD2	TRBJ2-7	TGTGCCATCAGTGGTAGCGGGAGGGGGTCCGAGCAGTACTTC	CAISGSGRGSEQYF
-	TRBV29-1	-	TRBJ2-1	TGCAGCGTTGCCCTAGCGAGCAAGGATGAGCAGTTCTTC	CSVALASKDEQFF
-	TRBV20-1	-	TRBJ1-6	TGCAGTGCTAGAGCAGGGACACCCCTCCACTTT	CSARAGTPLHF
-	TRBV7-2	-	TRBJ2-7	TGTGCCAGCAGCTTAGAAGGGAGTAGTGCCTACGAGCAGTACTTC	CASSLEGSSAYEQYF
-	TRBV25-1	TRBD2	TRBJ2-3	TGTGCCAGCAGTGACGGGACTAGGACCACAGATACGCAGTATTTT	CASSDGTRTTDTQYF
-	TRBV7-6	-	TRBJ1-4	TGTGCCAGCAGCTTAGCCCCTCGCGGGGGGGGTGAAAAACTGTTTTTT	CASSLAPRGGGEKLFF
-	TRBV28	TRBD2	TRBJ2-1	TGTGCCAGCAGTTTAAGGGTTAGCGGGAGGGGGCATGAGCAGTTCTTC	CASSLRVSGRGHEQFF
-	TRBV15	TRBD1	TRBJ1-1	TGTGCCACCAGCAGAGATAGGGGGCTGGGCACTGAAGCTTTCTTT	CATSRDRGLGTEAFF
once	TRBV5-6	TRBD1	TRBJ2-1	TGTGCCAGCAGTTTCGGGACAGAAAACTACAATGAGCAGTTCTTC	CASSFGTENYNEQFF
once	TRBV28	TRBD1	TRBJ2-7	TGTGCCAGCAGTTCCAACAGGGGCTCTGACTCCTACGAGCAGTACTTC	CASSSNRGSDSYEQYF
-	TRBV7-8	-	TRBJ2-5	TGTGCCAGCAGCCGAGCGCGGCAAGGGAGATTGGAGACCCAGTACTTC	CASSRARQGRLETQYF
-	TRBV2	TRBD1	TRBJ1-5	TGTGCCAGCAGCCAGGACAGGGGAAATCAGCCCCAGCATTTT	CASSQDRGNQPQHF
-	TRBV7-9	-	TRBJ2-5	TGTGCCAGCAGCTTAGGGGGGCGAGAGACCCAGTACTTC	CASSLGGRETQYF
few	TRBV6-1	TRBD1	TRBJ1-1	TGTGCCAGCAGCGCTGGACAGGGGGCCGGCACTGAAGCTTTCTTT	CASSAGQGAGTEAFF
-	TRBV6-5	-	TRBJ2-7	TGTGCCAGCAGTACAAACTACGAGCAGTACTTC	CASSTNYEQYF